This passage covers 14 T cell receptor beta chains from one sample sequenced in a study of a mutant IDH1 vaccine in newly diagnosed glioma. No cognate antigen is known for these TCRs. Sequenced by immunoSEQ multiplex PCR; TCRdb stores in-frame clones only, minus some. Of fewer than 70,000 clones in the sample, 85% to 90% were seen once. Specified time point: week 5, during vaccination. Doses comprised 300 ug of mutant IDH1 20-mer peptide each, plus topical imiquimod. The sequences come from PBMCs, collected from a glioma patient whose treatment included an IDH1 peptide vaccine. The receptors originated from a woman between 35 and 50 years old with glioma.

This chain's CDR3 is CASSPNGGDTDTQYF. CDR3 bases: TGCGCCAGCAGCCCGAACGGCGGGGACACAGATACGCAGTATTTT. V usage is TRBV5-1 and J usage is TRBJ2-3; the D gene is possibly TRBD2 (6 bases). This CDR3 spans 15 amino acids. From germline, CDR1 is SGHRS and CDR2 YFSETQ. V was cut by 4 bases and J by 2 bases, with 14 bases left in between.

The rearrangement uses TRBV6-6 and TRBJ1-5; no definite D call. CDR1 MNHNY and CDR2 SVGAGI come from the germline V gene (reference sequence). V was cut by 9 bases and J by 0 bases, with 9 bases left in between. The CDR3 runs to 13 residues. The CDR3 coding sequence is TGTGCCAGTAAAGAGGGTAGCAATCAGCCCCAGCATTTT. Translating it yields CASKEGSNQPQHF.

The V and J genes are TRBV11-2 and TRBJ1-2; the D gene is possibly TRBD1 (5 bases). This CDR3 is 13 amino acids long. The germline gives CDR1 SGHAT, CDR2 FQNNGV. Trimming removed 11 bases from V and 8 bases from J, with 21 bases in between. Here the CDR3 DNA reads TGTGCCTCCAGCTTAATAGGGGCGCGCGGCTACACCTTC. Encoded protein: CASSLIGARGYTF.

V gene TRBV7-2 combines with J gene TRBJ2-3; 9 nucleotides align to TRBD2. With V trimmed by 4 bases and J by 9 bases, 11 bases remained unmatched. The CDR3 runs 15 residues. Germline V gene data show CDR1 as SGHTA and CDR2 as FQGNSA. This chain's CDR3 is CASSSPAGGRGTQYF. The CDR3, as DNA: TGTGCCAGCAGCTCCCCAGCGGGAGGCAGGGGGACGCAGTATTTT.

The CDR3 region is CASSYGRENTEAFF. The DNA for the CDR3 is TGTGCCAGCAGTTATGGTAGGGAGAACACTGAAGCTTTCTTT. This chain links TRBV6-7 with TRBJ1-1; D remains ambiguous. Being an ORF, TRBV6-7 has a function that is uncertain. This CDR3 region has 14 residues. V was trimmed by 3 bases and J by 1 base, leaving 9 bases between them.

V is TRBV29-1 and J is TRBJ2-1; 7 bases fit TRBD2. V trimming: 6 bases; J trimming: 5 bases; junction bases outside the gene matches: 4. The length of the CDR3 is 12 residues. Germline V gives CDR1 SQVTM, CDR2 ANQGSEA. The CDR3 is CSVAAGNNEQFF. The CDR3 DNA is TGCAGCGTGGCAGCGGGAAACAATGAGCAGTTCTTC.

The chain carries TRBV10-3 and TRBJ1-2; 8 positions match TRBD1. With V trimmed by 1 base and J by 0 bases, 13 bases remained unmatched. The germline V gene encodes CDR1 ENHRY and CDR2 SYGVKD. CDR3 length equals 19 residues. The CDR3 spells CAISEFAGGLQGANYGYTF. The CDR3 DNA sequence: TGTGCCATCAGTGAGTTCGCAGGGGGCCTTCAAGGAGCTAACTATGGCTACACCTTC.

This rearrangement joins TRBV29-1 to TRBJ2-3; 7 nucleotides align to TRBD2. The J segment lost 1 base and the V segment lost 7 bases, leaving 2 bases of the junction unmatched. This CDR3 region has 12 residues. The germline CDR1 and CDR2 sequences are SQVTM and ANQGSEA. CDR3 DNA sequence: TGCAGCGATCGGGAGGGCACAGATACGCAGTATTTT. It specifies CSDREGTDTQYF.

The chain is built from TRBV7-2 and TRBJ1-5; possible D gene TRBD1, 6 bases. The CDR3 consists of 16 residues. The germline V gene has CDR1 SGHTA and CDR2 FQGNSA. V lost 5 bases and J 1 base, leaving 15 bases between the germline ends. CDR3 nucleotide sequence: TGTGCCAGCAGCCCCCACGGGGGCCGGAGCAATCAGCCCCAGCATTTT. Protein: CASSPHGGRSNQPQHF.

The chain joins TRBV6-1 to TRBJ1-2, with 12 bases matching TRBD1. The germline gives CDR1 MNHNS, CDR2 SASEGT. The ends lost 6 bases at V and 7 bases at J; junction bases unmatched: 9. The CDR3 is 15 amino acids. The CDR3 DNA follows: TGTGCCAGCAGCTTTCCCGGGACAGGGGGCCGTGGCTACACCTTC. It encodes CASSFPGTGGRGYTF.

This rearrangement joins TRBV15 to TRBJ2-5, with TRBD2 as a possible D gene (6 bases). The CDR3 is 16 residues long. Germline values: CDR1 LNHNV, CDR2 YYDKDF (reference sequence). The ends were cut back, 0 bases at V and 6 bases at J, with 17 bases in the middle. The CDR3 DNA follows: TGTGCCACCAGCAGAGATCATGCCCGCGGGACTCAGACCCAGTACTTC. This translates into CATSRDHARGTQTQYF.

The chain joins TRBV9 to TRBJ2-5; TRBD2 matches 10 bases. The CDR3 is 16 amino acids. The V and J ends lost 4 bases and 4 bases, in that order; junction bases with no gene match: 10. The V gene's germline CDR1 is SGDLS and CDR2 YYNGEE. The CDR3 DNA sequence: TGTGCCAGCAGCTCCTCTAGCGGGGGAAGGCTAGAGACCCAGTACTTC. Amino acids: CASSSSSGGRLETQYF.

V is TRBV5-4 and J is TRBJ2-2, with TRBD2 identical over 11 bases. Unmatched junction bases numbered 5, after V lost 5 bases and J lost 5 bases. The CDR3 runs 15 residues. Per the germline V gene, CDR1 is SGHNT and CDR2 is YYREEE (reference sequence). As DNA, the CDR3 is TGTGCCAGCAGGTTAGCGGGAGGGCCAACCGGGGAGCTGTTTTTT. This codes for CASRLAGGPTGELFF. Full variable domain (outside the CDR3, taken from reference TRBV5-4 and TRBJ2-2): ETGVTQSPTHLIKTRGQQVTLRCSSQSGHNTVSWYQQALGQGPQFIFQYYREEENGRGNFPPRFSGLQFPNYSSELNVNALELDDSALYLCASRLAGGPTGELFFGEGSRLTVL.

J is TRBJ1-4 and V is TRBV30; D unresolved. CDR1 is GTSNPN, CDR2 SVGIG, per germline (reference sequence). With 2 bases removed from V and 2 bases from J, the gap between germline ends came to 6 bases. CDR3 length: 13 amino acids. The CDR3 DNA reads TGTGCCTGGAGTAGGGCCACTAATGAAAAACTGTTTTTT. This gives the protein CAWSRATNEKLFF.